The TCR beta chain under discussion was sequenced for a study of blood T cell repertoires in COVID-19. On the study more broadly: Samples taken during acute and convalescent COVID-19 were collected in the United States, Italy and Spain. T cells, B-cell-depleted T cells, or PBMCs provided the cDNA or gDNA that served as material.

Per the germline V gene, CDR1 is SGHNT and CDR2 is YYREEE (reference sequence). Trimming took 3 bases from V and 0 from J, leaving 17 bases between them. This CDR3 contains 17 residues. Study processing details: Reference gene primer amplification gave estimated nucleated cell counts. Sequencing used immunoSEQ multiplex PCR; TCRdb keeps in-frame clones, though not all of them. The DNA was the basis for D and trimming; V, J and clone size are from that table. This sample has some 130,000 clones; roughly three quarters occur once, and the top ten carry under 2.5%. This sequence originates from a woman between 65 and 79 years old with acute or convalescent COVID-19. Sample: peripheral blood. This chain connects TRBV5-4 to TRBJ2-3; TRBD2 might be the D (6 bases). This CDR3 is CASSWQRGGKSTDTQYF. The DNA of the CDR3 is TGTGCCAGCAGCTGGCAGCGTGGCGGGAAAAGCACAGATACGCAGTATTTT.